This passage covers 31 T cell receptor beta chains from one sample sequenced in a study of shared clonotypes between healthy human individuals. Some clones are missing from TCRdb's copy, which holds only in-frame ones; the method was immunoSEQ multiplex PCR. The repertoire consists of roughly 1.4 million clones, with just under 99% occurring once and the leading ten covering about 0.34%. The sample was naive CD4+ T cells sorted from blood. The subset: CD45RA+ positively selected. These receptors were obtained from a man aged 25 to 40 in good health.

The V gene is TRBV11-3, the J gene TRBJ2-5, with a weak D call TRBD1 (5 bases). The V end lost 6 bases, the J end lost 3 bases, and 11 bases lay between the germline ends. Germline V gives CDR1 SGHNT, CDR2 YENEEA. The CDR3 spans 13 residues. In DNA form, the CDR3 reads TGTGCCAGCAGGGACAACAAAGAAGAGACCCAGTACTTC. It codes for CASRDNKEETQYF.

The rearrangement links TRBV5-6 to TRBJ2-7; 7 bases agree with TRBD1. From germline, CDR1 is SGHDT and CDR2 YYEEEE. V was pared by 3 bases and J by 0 bases, with 9 bases of the junction left unmatched. This CDR3 has 16 residues. CDR3 in amino acids: CASSSHAGTVSYEQYF. CDR3 sequence (DNA): TGTGCCAGCAGCTCGCACGCCGGGACAGTCTCCTACGAGCAGTACTTC.

This rearrangement joins TRBV10-1 to TRBJ1-5, with D unclear. The CDR3 has 13 amino acids. The germline gives CDR1 WNHNN, CDR2 SYGVQD (reference sequence). V lost 2 bases and J lost 3, with 5 bases in between. CDR3 protein: CASSEGINQPQHF. The CDR3, as DNA: TGCGCCAGCAGTGAGGGCATCAATCAGCCCCAGCATTTT.

This chain joins TRBV7-8 and TRBJ2-1; possibly TRBD1 for D (5 bases). CDR3 length: 15 amino acids. The V end was cut by 1 base, the J end by 4 bases, with 11 bases between. Germline V CDR1 and CDR2: SGHVS, FQNEAQ. The CDR3 bases are TGTGCCAGCAGCTTAGGACAGATTACTTACAATGAGCAGTTCTTC. It is translated as CASSLGQITYNEQFF.

The chain carries TRBV5-1 and TRBJ2-7, with 9 bases aligning to TRBD2. Trimming cost V 7 bases and J 6 bases; bases outside gene matches: 11. The CDR3 totals 14 residues. CDR1 is SGHRS, CDR2 YFSETQ, per germline. The chain's CDR3 is CASRPGTSLSEQYF. DNA for the CDR3: TGCGCCAGCCGCCCCGGGACTAGCCTCTCCGAGCAGTACTTC.

The gene calls are TRBV27 and TRBJ2-7; either TRBD1 or TRBD2 may fit D (5 bases each). This CDR3 region has 13 residues. Germline CDR1 reads MNHEY; CDR2 reads SMNVEV (reference sequence). V lost 6 bases to trimming and J lost 3 bases, with 12 bases between them. CDR3 sequence reads: CASRRGINYEQYF. For the CDR3, the DNA is TGTGCCAGCAGGAGGGGCATAAACTACGAGCAGTACTTC.

V and J are TRBV29-1 and TRBJ1-2; D gene unclear. CDR3 length: 11 residues. The germline V gene has CDR1 SQVTM and CDR2 ANQGSEA. V was shortened by 4 bases and J by 6 bases, with 9 bases between the two germline ends. In DNA form, the CDR3 reads TGCAGCGTTGTATCGCGTGATGGCTACACCTTC. Protein: CSVVSRDGYTF.

The J gene is TRBJ2-2, the V gene TRBV5-1; D is possibly TRBD1 (6 bases). CDR1 is SGHRS, CDR2 YFSETQ, per germline. This CDR3 region has 15 residues. V shed 4 bases and J shed 3 bases, with 13 bases lying between them. The CDR3 loop is CASSPDRKHTGELFF. DNA of the CDR3: TGCGCCAGCAGCCCGGACAGAAAACACACCGGGGAGCTGTTTTTT.

Notes on this clone: Other DNA sequences from this sample encode an identical CDR3 as well. V gene TRBV5-4 combines with J gene TRBJ1-1; D unresolved. V was clipped by 4 bases and J by 4 bases, with 8 bases between them. Germline lookup yields CDR1 SGHNT and CDR2 YYREEE (reference sequence). The CDR3 extends over 12 amino acids. The CDR3 DNA reads TGTGCCAGCAGCCTGCCCGGCACTGAAGCTTTCTTT. Its protein product is CASSLPGTEAFF.

V gene TRBV25-1 combines with J gene TRBJ2-7; TRBD1 might be the D (5 bases). CDR1 is MGHDK, CDR2 SYGVNS, per germline. CDR3 length: 16 residues. Between the trimmed V and J ends, which lost 0 bases and 6 bases, there was a span of 18 bases. In DNA, the CDR3 is TGTGCCAGCAGTGAATATAGGAGTGGGGCACCAGGCGAGCAGTACTTC. It yields the protein CASSEYRSGAPGEQYF.

The chain is built from TRBV5-4 and TRBJ2-7; D not resolved. Trimming removed 4 bases from V and 0 bases from J, with 11 bases in between. CDR1 and CDR2 (germline): SGHNT, YYREEE (reference sequence). This CDR3 is built from 14 residues. The CDR3: CASSAEPSSYEQYF. CDR3 nucleotide sequence: TGTGCCAGCAGCGCGGAACCTAGCTCCTACGAGCAGTACTTC.

V is TRBV10-3 and J is TRBJ2-7, with D perhaps matching TRBD2 (7 bases). Germline loops: CDR1 ENHRY, CDR2 SYGVKD. V shed 3 bases and J shed 4 bases, with 13 bases lying between them. The length of the CDR3 is 14 residues. CDR3 residues: CAISDNREGYEQYF. The CDR3 DNA reads TGTGCCATCAGTGACAACAGGGAGGGGTACGAGCAGTACTTC.

The chain joins TRBV5-1 to TRBJ2-5; D ambiguous. V lost 5 bases to trimming and J lost 1 base, with 15 bases between them. The CDR3 spans 15 residues. Germline V gene sequence: CDR1 SGHRS, CDR2 YFSETQ. The CDR3 DNA is TGCGCCAGCAGTTGGGGTCCTCTTGGCCAAGAGACCCAGTACTTC. This translates into CASSWGPLGQETQYF. The full variable domain, with the rest looked up from reference TRBV5-1 and TRBJ2-5, is KAGVTQTPRYLIKTRGQQVTLSCSPISGHRSVSWYQQTPGQGLQFLFEYFSETQRNKGNFPGRFSGRQFSNSRSEMNVSTLELGDSALYLCASSWGPLGQETQYFGPGTRLLVL.

The chain combines TRBV10-3 with TRBJ2-1; 7 bases map to TRBD2. The germline V gene encodes CDR1 ENHRY and CDR2 SYGVKD. CDR3 length: 14 amino acids. V was pared by 10 bases and J by 7 bases, with 13 bases of the junction left unmatched. The CDR3 spells CATSSGLSRNEQFF. The CDR3 bases are TGTGCCACCAGCTCGGGACTAAGTCGAAATGAGCAGTTCTTC.

The chain is built from TRBV11-2 and TRBJ2-3; D ambiguous. This CDR3 comprises 12 residues. CDR1 is SGHAT and CDR2 is FQNNGV in the germline V gene. Trimming shortened V by 5 bases and J by 2 bases, and 5 bases separated the two germline ends. CDR3 sequence reads: CASSKLTDTQYF. DNA of the CDR3: TGTGCCAGCAGCAAACTCACAGATACGCAGTATTTT.

CDR3 region: CAWDLQGSNYGYTF. In DNA, the CDR3 is TGTGCCTGGGACCTGCAGGGGAGTAACTATGGCTACACCTTC. This chain uses TRBV30 with TRBJ1-2; perhaps TRBD1 as D (6 bases). The CDR3 runs to 14 residues. The V gene lost 5 bases and the J gene lost 1 base, with 14 bases spanning the gap. The germline V gene encodes CDR1 GTSNPN and CDR2 SVGIG (reference sequence).

The rearrangement uses TRBV6-1 and TRBJ1-5; D gene uncertain. Trimming pared 7 bases from V and 0 bases from J, leaving 13 bases between. This CDR3 region has 15 residues. Germline loops: CDR1 MNHNS, CDR2 SASEGT. The CDR3 sequence is CASKSTLISNQPQHF. CDR3 in DNA: TGTGCCAGCAAGTCGACGCTTATTAGCAATCAGCCCCAGCATTTT.

V and J are TRBV5-6 and TRBJ2-3; unclear D gene. The CDR3 has 13 amino acids. Deletions cut 4 bases from V and 4 bases from J, with 10 bases between. Germline V gene sequence: CDR1 SGHDT, CDR2 YYEEEE. CDR3 DNA sequence: TGTGCCAGCAGCCGTCCGCTGGCAGATACGCAGTATTTT. It codes for CASSRPLADTQYF.

This clone was recorded once. The V call is TRBV19, the J call TRBJ1-5; D perhaps matches TRBD1 (5 bases). CDR1 and CDR2 (germline): LNHDA, SQIVND (reference sequence). The CDR3 has 15 amino acids. With 3 bases removed from V and 3 bases from J, the gap between germline ends came to 12 bases. The CDR3 DNA reads as TGTGCCAGTAGTATCGGGGCAGTTCCCAATCAGCCCCAGCATTTT. The encoded protein is CASSIGAVPNQPQHF.

The chain couples TRBV14 to TRBJ2-5; TRBD2 matches 9 bases. After removal of 4 bases from V and 10 bases from J, the junction contained 7 bases not matched to a gene. In germline, CDR1 is SGHDN, CDR2 FVKESK. The CDR3 length is 13 residues. DNA of the CDR3: TGTGCCAGCAGCCCAATAGCGGGAGTCCTCCAGTACTTC. Its protein is CASSPIAGVLQYF.

The V call is TRBV7-2, the J call TRBJ2-7; 10 bases map to TRBD1. The CDR3 is 14 residues long. Germline loops: CDR1 SGHTA, CDR2 FQGNSA. V trimming: 5 bases; J trimming: 6 bases; junction bases outside the gene matches: 7. The CDR3 coding sequence is TGTGCCAGCAGCCGTCGGACAGGGGGTATCGAGCAGTACTTC. As protein: CASSRRTGGIEQYF.

The gene calls are TRBV7-9 and TRBJ2-7; D is undetermined. Germline CDR1 reads SEHNR; CDR2 reads FQNEAQ (reference sequence). This CDR3 contains 15 residues. Trimming removed 1 base at V and 0 bases at J, with 10 bases between. The CDR3 nucleotides are TGTGCCAGCAGCTTAGTGGCAGCTAGCTCCTACGAGCAGTACTTC. Encoded protein: CASSLVAASSYEQYF. The full variable domain, its missing parts supplied by reference TRBV7-9 and TRBJ2-7, is DTGVSQNPRHKITKRGQNVTFRCDPISEHNRLYWYRQTLGQGPEFLTYFQNEAQLEKSRLLSDRFSAERPKGSFSTLEIQRTEQGDSAMYLCASSLVAASSYEQYFGPGTRLTVT.

This chain links TRBV10-2 with TRBJ2-2; tentatively, D is TRBD1 (5 bases). Germline-derived CDR1 and CDR2 are WSHSY and SAAADI. Trimming removed 10 bases from V and 1 base from J, with 13 bases in between. CDR3 length: 14 residues. The chain's CDR3 is CATTPQGNTGELFF. The CDR3, as DNA: TGCGCCACCACCCCGCAGGGGAACACCGGGGAGCTGTTTTTT.

The rearrangement joins TRBV9 to TRBJ2-5; unclear D gene. Germline V gene data show CDR1 as SGDLS and CDR2 as YYNGEE. The CDR3 is 13 residues long. The V and J ends lost 3 bases and 5 bases respectively, with 11 bases between them. Written as DNA, the CDR3 is TGTGCCAGCAGCGCCCGCCCCGGGGAGACCCAGTACTTC. As protein: CASSARPGETQYF. Combining the CDR3 with reference TRBV9 and TRBJ2-5 gives the whole variable domain DSGVTQTPKHLITATGQRVTLRCSPRSGDLSVYWYQQSLDQGLQFLIQYYNGEERAKGNILERFSAQQFPDLHSELNLSSLELGDSALYFCASSARPGETQYFGPGTRLLVL.

V and J are TRBV9 and TRBJ2-1; 7 bases agree with TRBD2. The junction had 21 bases not matched to a gene; V was cut back by 4 bases and J by 5 bases. The CDR3 totals 19 residues. Looked up from germline, CDR1 is SGDLS and CDR2 is YYNGEE. CDR3 protein: CASSRAISPSGVLNNEQFF. Here the CDR3 DNA reads TGTGCCAGCAGCCGCGCTATAAGCCCGAGCGGGGTTCTTAACAATGAGCAGTTCTTC.

The chain is built from TRBV11-2 and TRBJ2-1; 7 bases align to TRBD1. In germline, CDR1 is SGHAT, CDR2 FQNNGV. The CDR3 covers 16 residues. V lost 5 bases to trimming and J lost 0 bases; unmatched junction nucleotides: 7. The CDR3 region has the DNA TGTGCCAGCAGCCCACGGACAGGCGTCTCCTACAATGAGCAGTTCTTC. It encodes CASSPRTGVSYNEQFF.

V and J are TRBV9 and TRBJ1-5, with a weak D call TRBD1 (5 bases). The CDR3 is made up of 12 amino acids. Looked up from germline, CDR1 is SGDLS and CDR2 is YYNGEE. The V end lost 7 bases, the J end lost 7 bases, and 12 bases lay between the germline ends. CDR3 loop: CASGEGRQPQHF. CDR3 DNA: TGTGCCAGCGGGGAGGGGCGGCAGCCCCAGCATTTT. The variable domain in full, with the rest retrieved from reference TRBV9 and TRBJ1-5, is DSGVTQTPKHLITATGQRVTLRCSPRSGDLSVYWYQQSLDQGLQFLIQYYNGEERAKGNILERFSAQQFPDLHSELNLSSLELGDSALYFCASGEGRQPQHFGDGTRLSIL.

The chain is built from TRBV19 and TRBJ2-3; D is possibly TRBD2 (5 bases). V was clipped by 3 bases and J by 0 bases, with 10 bases between them. Germline V gene sequence: CDR1 LNHDA, CDR2 SQIVND (reference sequence). This CDR3 has 15 amino acids. This CDR3 reads CASSMVGESTDTQYF. In DNA, the CDR3 is TGTGCCAGTAGTATGGTGGGAGAGAGCACAGATACGCAGTATTTT.

The V gene is TRBV19, the J gene TRBJ2-1; 12 nucleotides line up with TRBD2. Germline V gene sequence: CDR1 LNHDA, CDR2 SQIVND (reference sequence). This CDR3 is 15 amino acids long. The V and J ends lost 9 bases and 3 bases, in that order; junction bases with no gene match: 6. The CDR3 DNA reads as TGTGCCAGATCCCCGGGACTAGCGGGCTACAATGAGCAGTTCTTC. It encodes CARSPGLAGYNEQFF.

This clone was seen just once. The chain is built from TRBV5-1 and TRBJ2-1; perhaps TRBD1 as D (5 bases). V was pared by 3 bases and J by 7 bases, with 8 bases between. The V gene's germline CDR1 is SGHRS and CDR2 YFSETQ. This CDR3 spans 12 amino acids. The CDR3 loop reads CASSWNRNEQFF. DNA of the CDR3: TGCGCCAGCAGCTGGAACAGGAATGAGCAGTTCTTC.

Regarding this clone: In the same sample, other DNA sequences code for this CDR3. CDR3 in amino acids: CASSLGTSGNTDTQYF. For the CDR3, the DNA is TGCGCCAGCAGCTTGGGGACTAGCGGCAACACAGATACGCAGTATTTT. The chain joins TRBV5-1 to TRBJ2-3, with TRBD2 identical over 10 bases. With 0 bases clipped from V and 2 bases from J, the junction kept 3 bases outside the gene matches. Looked up from germline, CDR1 is SGHRS and CDR2 is YFSETQ. The CDR3 extends over 16 amino acids.